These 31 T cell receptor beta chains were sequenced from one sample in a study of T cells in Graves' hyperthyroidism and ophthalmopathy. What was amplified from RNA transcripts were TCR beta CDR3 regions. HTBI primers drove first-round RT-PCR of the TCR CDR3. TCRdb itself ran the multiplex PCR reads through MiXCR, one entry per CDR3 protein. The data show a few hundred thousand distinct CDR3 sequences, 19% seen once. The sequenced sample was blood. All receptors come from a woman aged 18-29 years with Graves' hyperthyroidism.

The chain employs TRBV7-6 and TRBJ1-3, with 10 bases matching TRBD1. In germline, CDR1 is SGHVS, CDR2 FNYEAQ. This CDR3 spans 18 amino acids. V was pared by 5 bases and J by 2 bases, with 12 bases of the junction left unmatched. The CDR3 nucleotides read TGTGCCAGCAGCCTCCGGACAGGGGGTTTGTCGGCTGGAAACACCATATATTTT. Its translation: CASSLRTGGLSAGNTIYF.

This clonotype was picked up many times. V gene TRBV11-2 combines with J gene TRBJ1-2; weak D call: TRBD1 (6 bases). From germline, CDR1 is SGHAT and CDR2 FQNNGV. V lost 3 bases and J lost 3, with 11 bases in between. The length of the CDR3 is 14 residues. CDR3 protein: CASSLTGLDYGYTF. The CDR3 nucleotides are TGTGCCAGCAGCTTGACAGGTCTCGACTATGGCTACACCTTC.

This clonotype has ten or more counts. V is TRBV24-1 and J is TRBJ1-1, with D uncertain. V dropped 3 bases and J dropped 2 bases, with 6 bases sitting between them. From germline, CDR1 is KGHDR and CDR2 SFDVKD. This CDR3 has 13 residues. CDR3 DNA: TGTGCCACCAGTGATCGGGGAAACACTGAAGCTTTCTTT. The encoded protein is CATSDRGNTEAFF.

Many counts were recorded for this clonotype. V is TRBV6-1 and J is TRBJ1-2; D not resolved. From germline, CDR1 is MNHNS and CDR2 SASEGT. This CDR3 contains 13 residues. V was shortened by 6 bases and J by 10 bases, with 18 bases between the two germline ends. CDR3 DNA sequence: TGTGCCAGCAGCCGCCGAGACGGGGAAGACTACACCTTC. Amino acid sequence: CASSRRDGEDYTF.

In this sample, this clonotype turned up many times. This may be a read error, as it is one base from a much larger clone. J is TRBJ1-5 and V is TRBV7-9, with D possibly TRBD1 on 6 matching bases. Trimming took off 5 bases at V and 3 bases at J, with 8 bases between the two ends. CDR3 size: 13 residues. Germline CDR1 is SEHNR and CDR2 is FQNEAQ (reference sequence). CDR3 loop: CASSPGVNQPQHF. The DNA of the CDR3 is TGTGCCAGCAGCCCAGGGGTCAATCAGCCCCAGCATTTT.

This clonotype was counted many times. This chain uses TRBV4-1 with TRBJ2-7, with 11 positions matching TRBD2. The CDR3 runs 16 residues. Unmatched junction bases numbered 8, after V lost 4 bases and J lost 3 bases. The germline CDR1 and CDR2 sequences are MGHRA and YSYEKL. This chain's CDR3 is CASSPRLAGYIYEQYF. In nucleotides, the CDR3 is TGCGCCAGCAGCCCTAGACTAGCGGGGTATATCTACGAGCAGTACTTC.

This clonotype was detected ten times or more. DNA for the CDR3: TGTGCCAGCAGCGTAGACGGCCTCTCCACCGGGGAGCTGTTTTTT. Amino acid sequence: CASSVDGLSTGELFF. This chain connects TRBV9 to TRBJ2-2; D gene uncertain. Germline V gene data show CDR1 as SGDLS and CDR2 as YYNGEE. This CDR3 is 15 amino acids long. Trimming removed 0 bases from V and 4 bases from J, with 10 bases in between.

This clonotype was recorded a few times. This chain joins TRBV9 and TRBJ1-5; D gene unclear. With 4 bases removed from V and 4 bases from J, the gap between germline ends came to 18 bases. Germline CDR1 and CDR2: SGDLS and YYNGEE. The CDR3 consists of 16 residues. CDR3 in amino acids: CASSPSGDLLNQPQHF. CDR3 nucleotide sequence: TGTGCCAGCAGCCCCTCGGGAGACCTATTAAATCAGCCCCAGCATTTT.

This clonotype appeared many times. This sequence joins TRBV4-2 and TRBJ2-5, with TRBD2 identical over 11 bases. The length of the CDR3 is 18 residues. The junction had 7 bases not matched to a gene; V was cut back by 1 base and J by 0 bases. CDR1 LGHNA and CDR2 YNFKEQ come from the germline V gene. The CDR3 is CASSQGSGGASNQETQYF. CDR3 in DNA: TGTGCCAGCAGCCAAGGTAGCGGGGGGGCCAGTAACCAAGAGACCCAGTACTTC.

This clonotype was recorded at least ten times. CDR3 protein: CASSSQLAGGANTGELFF. The DNA of the CDR3 is TGTGCCAGCAGCTCCCAACTAGCGGGGGGAGCGAACACCGGGGAGCTGTTTTTT. This chain uses TRBV7-3 with TRBJ2-2; 12 bases are a match to TRBD2. Looked up from germline, CDR1 is SGHTA and CDR2 is FQGTGA. J gave up 0 bases and V 4 bases, and 6 bases lay outside the gene matches. The CDR3 runs to 18 residues.

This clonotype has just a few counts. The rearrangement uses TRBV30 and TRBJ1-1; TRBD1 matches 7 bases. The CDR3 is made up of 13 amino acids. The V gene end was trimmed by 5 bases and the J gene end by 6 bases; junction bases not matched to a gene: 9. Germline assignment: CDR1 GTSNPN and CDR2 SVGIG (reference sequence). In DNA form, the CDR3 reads TGTGCCTGGGCAACAGGGGTTGGACCTGAAGCTTTCTTT. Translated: CAWATGVGPEAFF.

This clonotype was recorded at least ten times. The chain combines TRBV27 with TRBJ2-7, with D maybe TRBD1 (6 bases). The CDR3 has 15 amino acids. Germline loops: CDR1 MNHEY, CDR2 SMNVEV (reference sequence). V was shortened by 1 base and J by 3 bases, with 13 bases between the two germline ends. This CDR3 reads CASSLWAGTNYEQYF. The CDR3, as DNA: TGTGCCAGCAGTTTATGGGCAGGGACAAACTACGAGCAGTACTTC.

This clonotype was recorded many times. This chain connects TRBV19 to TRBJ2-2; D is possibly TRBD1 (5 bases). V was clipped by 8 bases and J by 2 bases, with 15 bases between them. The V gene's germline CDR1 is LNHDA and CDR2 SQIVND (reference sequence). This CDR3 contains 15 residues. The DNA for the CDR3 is TGTGCCAGTCACACGAGACAGCGAAACACCGGGGAGCTGTTTTTT. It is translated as CASHTRQRNTGELFF.

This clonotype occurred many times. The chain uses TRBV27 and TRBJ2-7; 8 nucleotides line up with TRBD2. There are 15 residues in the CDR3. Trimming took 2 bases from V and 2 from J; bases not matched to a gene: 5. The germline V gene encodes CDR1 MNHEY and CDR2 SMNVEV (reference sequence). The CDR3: CASSLRRGAPYEQYF. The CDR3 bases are TGTGCCAGCAGTTTACGGCGGGGGGCCCCCTACGAGCAGTACTTC.

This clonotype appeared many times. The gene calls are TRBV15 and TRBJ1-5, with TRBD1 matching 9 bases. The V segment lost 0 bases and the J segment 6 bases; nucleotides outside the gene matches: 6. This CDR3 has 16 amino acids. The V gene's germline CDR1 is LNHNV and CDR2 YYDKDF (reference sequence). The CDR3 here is CATSREGTGSRQPQHF. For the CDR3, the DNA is TGTGCCACCAGCAGAGAGGGGACAGGGTCGCGTCAGCCCCAGCATTTT.

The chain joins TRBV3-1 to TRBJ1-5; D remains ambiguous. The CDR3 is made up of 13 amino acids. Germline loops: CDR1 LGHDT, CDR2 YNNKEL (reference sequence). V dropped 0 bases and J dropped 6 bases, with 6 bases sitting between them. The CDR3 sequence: CASSQEGIQPQHF. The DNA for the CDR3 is TGTGCCAGCAGCCAAGAAGGGATTCAGCCCCAGCATTTT.

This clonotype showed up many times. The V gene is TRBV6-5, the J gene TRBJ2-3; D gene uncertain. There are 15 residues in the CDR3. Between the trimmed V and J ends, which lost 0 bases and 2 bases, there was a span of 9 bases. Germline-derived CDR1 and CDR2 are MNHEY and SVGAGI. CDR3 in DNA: TGTGCCAGCAGTTACTCGATTGGATCCACAGATACGCAGTATTTT. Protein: CASSYSIGSTDTQYF.

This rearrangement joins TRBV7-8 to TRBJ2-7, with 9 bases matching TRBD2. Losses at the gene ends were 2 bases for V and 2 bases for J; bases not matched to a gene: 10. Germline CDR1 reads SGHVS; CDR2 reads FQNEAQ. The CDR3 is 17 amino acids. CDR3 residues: CASSLRLAGNAPYEQYF. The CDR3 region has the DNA TGTGCCAGCAGCTTACGGCTAGCGGGAAATGCCCCCTACGAGCAGTACTTC.

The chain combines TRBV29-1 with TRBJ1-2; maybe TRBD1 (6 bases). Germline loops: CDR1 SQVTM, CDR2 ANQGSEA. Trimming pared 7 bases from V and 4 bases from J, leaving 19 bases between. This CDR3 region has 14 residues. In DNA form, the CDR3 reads TGCAGCGCCCCCCTGGAGGGGGGGATCTATGGCTACACCTTC. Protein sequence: CSAPLEGGIYGYTF.

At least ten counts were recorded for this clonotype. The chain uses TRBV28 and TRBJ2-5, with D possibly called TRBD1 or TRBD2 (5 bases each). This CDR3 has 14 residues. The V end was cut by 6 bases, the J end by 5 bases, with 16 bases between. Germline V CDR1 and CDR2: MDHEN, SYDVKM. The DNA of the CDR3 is TGTGCCAGCAGCGGGACCGAGGTGTGGGAGACCCAGTACTTC. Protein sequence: CASSGTEVWETQYF.

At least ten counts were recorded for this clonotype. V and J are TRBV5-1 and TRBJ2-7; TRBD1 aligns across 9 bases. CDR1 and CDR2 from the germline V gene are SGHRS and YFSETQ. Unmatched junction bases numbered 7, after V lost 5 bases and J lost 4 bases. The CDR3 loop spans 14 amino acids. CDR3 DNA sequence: TGCGCCAGCAGAACCCCGGGACAGGGATACGAGCAGTACTTC. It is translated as CASRTPGQGYEQYF.

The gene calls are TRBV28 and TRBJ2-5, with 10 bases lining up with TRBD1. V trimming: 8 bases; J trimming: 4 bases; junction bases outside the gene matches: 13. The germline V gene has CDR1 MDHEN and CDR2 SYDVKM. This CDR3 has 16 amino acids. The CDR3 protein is CASLPVGWDRGETQYF. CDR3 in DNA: TGTGCCAGCCTGCCTGTGGGCTGGGACAGGGGAGAGACCCAGTACTTC.

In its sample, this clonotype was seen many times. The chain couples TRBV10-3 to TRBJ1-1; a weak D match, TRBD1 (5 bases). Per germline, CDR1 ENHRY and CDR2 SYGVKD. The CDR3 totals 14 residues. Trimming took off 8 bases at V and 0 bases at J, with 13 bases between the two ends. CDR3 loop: CAIFGGDMNTEAFF. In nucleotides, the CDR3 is TGTGCCATCTTTGGGGGAGACATGAACACTGAAGCTTTCTTT.

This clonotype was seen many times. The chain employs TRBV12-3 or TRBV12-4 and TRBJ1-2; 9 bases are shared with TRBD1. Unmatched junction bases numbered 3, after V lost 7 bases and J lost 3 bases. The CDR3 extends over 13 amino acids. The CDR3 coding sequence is TGTGCCAGCACTAGGACAGGGGACTATGGCTACACCTTC. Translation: CASTRTGDYGYTF.

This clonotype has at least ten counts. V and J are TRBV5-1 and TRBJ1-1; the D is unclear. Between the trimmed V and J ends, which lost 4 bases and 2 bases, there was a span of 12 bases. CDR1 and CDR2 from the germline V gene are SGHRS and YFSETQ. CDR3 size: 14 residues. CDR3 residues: CASSPQPSNTEAFF. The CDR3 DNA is TGCGCCAGCAGCCCTCAACCCTCAAACACTGAAGCTTTCTTT. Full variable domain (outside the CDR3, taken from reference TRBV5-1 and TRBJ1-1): KAGVTQTPRYLIKTRGQQVTLSCSPISGHRSVSWYQQTPGQGLQFLFEYFSETQRNKGNFPGRFSGRQFSNSRSEMNVSTLELGDSALYLCASSPQPSNTEAFFGQGTRLTVV.

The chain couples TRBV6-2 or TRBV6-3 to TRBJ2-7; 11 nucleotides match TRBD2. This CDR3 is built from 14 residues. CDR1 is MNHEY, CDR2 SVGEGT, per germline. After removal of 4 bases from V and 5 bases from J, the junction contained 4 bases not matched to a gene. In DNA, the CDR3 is TGTGCCAGCAGTTTGACTAGCGGGGTCGACGAGCAGTACTTC. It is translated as CASSLTSGVDEQYF.

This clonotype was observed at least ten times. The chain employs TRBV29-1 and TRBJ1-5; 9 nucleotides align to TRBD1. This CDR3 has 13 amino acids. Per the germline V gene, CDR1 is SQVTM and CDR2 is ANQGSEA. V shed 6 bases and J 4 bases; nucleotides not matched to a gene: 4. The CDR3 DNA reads TGCAGCGTCCGACAGGGGGGGAATCAGCCCCAGCATTTT. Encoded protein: CSVRQGGNQPQHF. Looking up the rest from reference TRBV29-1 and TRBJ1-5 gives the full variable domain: SAVISQKPSRDICQRGTSLTIQCQVDSQVTMMFWYRQQPGQSLTLIATANQGSEATYESGFVIDKFPISRPNLTFSTLTVSNMSPEDSSIYLCSVRQGGNQPQHFGDGTRLSIL.

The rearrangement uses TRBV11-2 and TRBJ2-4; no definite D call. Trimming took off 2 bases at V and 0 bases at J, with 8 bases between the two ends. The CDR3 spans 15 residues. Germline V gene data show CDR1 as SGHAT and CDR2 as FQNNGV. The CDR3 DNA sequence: TGTGCCAGCAGCTTAAACAAACTAGCCAAAAACATTCAGTACTTC. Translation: CASSLNKLAKNIQYF.

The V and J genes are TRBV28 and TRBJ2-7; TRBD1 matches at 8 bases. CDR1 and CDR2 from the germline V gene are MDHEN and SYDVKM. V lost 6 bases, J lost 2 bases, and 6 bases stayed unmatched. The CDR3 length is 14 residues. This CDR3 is CASRADRGPYEQYF. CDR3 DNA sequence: TGTGCCAGCAGGGCTGACAGGGGACCCTACGAGCAGTACTTC.

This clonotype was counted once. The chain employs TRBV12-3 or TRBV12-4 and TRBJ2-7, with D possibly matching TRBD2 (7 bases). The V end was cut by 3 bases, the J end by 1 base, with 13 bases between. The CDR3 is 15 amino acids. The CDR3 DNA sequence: TGTGCCAGCAGTTTTGCGGGGGCCGCGTCCTACGAGCAGTACTTC. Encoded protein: CASSFAGAASYEQYF.

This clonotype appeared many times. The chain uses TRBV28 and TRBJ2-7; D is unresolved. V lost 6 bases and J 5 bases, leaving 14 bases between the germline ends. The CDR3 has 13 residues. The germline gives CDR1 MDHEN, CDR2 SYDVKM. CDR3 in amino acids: CASSPPKTHEQYF. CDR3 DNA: TGTGCCAGCAGCCCTCCGAAAACCCACGAGCAGTACTTC.